Below are 28 T cell receptor beta chains sequenced from a single sample in a study of cytomegalovirus exposure and HLA in healthy donors. Primers for the PCR totalled 60 Vbeta and 13 Jbeta. This table comes from immunoSEQ multiplex PCR, and its TCRdb copy is limited to in-frame clones, with some not included. The top ten hold about 5% of the sample, which has 130,000 to 150,000 clones, approximately 80% seen once. Sequencing was performed on PBMCs. The source of these receptors is a young man in good health and CMV-seropositive.

The chain carries TRBV28 and TRBJ1-6; 8 bases are shared with TRBD1. Germline CDR1 reads MDHEN; CDR2 reads SYDVKM. The CDR3 is made up of 14 amino acids. V lost 3 bases to trimming and J lost 10 bases; unmatched junction nucleotides: 5. The CDR3 sequence is CASSFLGTGSPLHF. CDR3 bases: TGTGCCAGCAGTTTCCTCGGGACAGGCTCACCCCTCCACTTT. The whole variable domain, filled in from reference TRBV28 and TRBJ1-6, reads DVKVTQSSRYLVKRTGEKVFLECVQDMDHENMFWYRQDPGLGLRLIYFSYDVKMKEKGDIPEGYSVSREKKERFSLILESASTNQTSMYLCASSFLGTGSPLHFGNGTRLTVT.

This sequence joins TRBV5-1 and TRBJ2-7; D is ambiguous. Germline lookup yields CDR1 SGHRS and CDR2 YFSETQ. Trimming left V 4 bases short and J 3 bases short, with 8 bases between. This CDR3 contains 12 residues. The CDR3 protein is CASSLVFYEQYF. CDR3 DNA: TGCGCCAGCAGCCTCGTATTCTACGAGCAGTACTTC.

The V call is TRBV7-2, the J call TRBJ2-1; TRBD1 might be the D (6 bases). V was trimmed by 7 bases and J by 9 bases, leaving 13 bases between them. The CDR3 extends over 12 amino acids. The germline gives CDR1 SGHTA, CDR2 FQGNSA. CDR3 DNA sequence: TGTGCCAGCACTATGGCCAGGGGTGAGCAGTTCTTC. It is translated as CASTMARGEQFF.

The count of this clone is one. The V gene is TRBV27, the J gene TRBJ2-3, with 11 nucleotides matching TRBD2. This CDR3 has 15 residues. The germline V gene encodes CDR1 MNHEY and CDR2 SMNVEV (reference sequence). Losses at the gene ends were 5 bases for V and 1 base for J; bases not matched to a gene: 2. In nucleotides, the CDR3 is TGTGCCAGCAGTCCGGGACTAGCGGGCACAGATACGCAGTATTTT. The encoded protein is CASSPGLAGTDTQYF.

The V and J genes are TRBV4-1 and TRBJ1-5, with 8 bases identical to TRBD1. V shed 0 bases and J 2 bases; nucleotides not matched to a gene: 0. In germline, CDR1 is MGHRA, CDR2 YSYEKL. The CDR3 sequence is 15 residues long. This CDR3 reads CASSQETGGNQPQHF. In DNA, the CDR3 is TGCGCCAGCAGCCAAGAGACAGGGGGCAATCAGCCCCAGCATTTT.

This clone was seen only once. The junction shows a germline mismatch at one end, possibly a read error. This same CDR3 is encoded by further DNA sequences in the sample. The chain links TRBV11-2 to TRBJ1-4; 9 bases map to TRBD1. Germline V CDR1 and CDR2: SGHAT, FQNNGV. The CDR3 loop spans 13 amino acids. In nucleotides, the CDR3 is TGTGCCAGCCGCCGACAGGGGGATGAAAAGCTGTTTTTT. Protein sequence: CASRRQGDEKLFF.

The chain uses TRBV19 and TRBJ2-2; D possibly corresponds to TRBD1 (6 bases). Trimming left V 7 bases short and J 1 base short, with 10 bases between. This CDR3 comprises 14 residues. The germline V gene has CDR1 LNHDA and CDR2 SQIVND (reference sequence). Written as DNA, the CDR3 is TGTGCCAGTAAAGGGGGAAAGAACACCGGGGAGCTGTTTTTT. Its protein is CASKGGKNTGELFF. The whole variable domain, remainder taken from reference TRBV19 and TRBJ2-2, is DGGITQSPKYLFRKEGQNVTLSCEQNLNHDAMYWYRQDPGQGLRLIYYSQIVNDFQKGDIAEGYSVSREKKESFPLTVTSAQKNPTAFYLCASKGGKNTGELFFGEGSRLTVL.

The rearrangement joins TRBV5-1 to TRBJ1-1; D is undetermined. Trimming left V 7 bases short and J 10 bases short, with 11 bases between. Germline CDR1 is SGHRS and CDR2 is YFSETQ. This CDR3 contains 10 residues. This CDR3 reads CASRSPRAFF. DNA of the CDR3: TGCGCCAGCCGAAGCCCAAGAGCTTTCTTT.

The chain is built from TRBV6-6 and TRBJ2-7; TRBD1 matches 8 bases. The ends lost 5 bases at V and 5 bases at J; junction bases unmatched: 5. The length of the CDR3 is 13 residues. CDR1 MNHNY and CDR2 SVGAGI come from the germline V gene (reference sequence). The CDR3, as DNA: TGTGCCAGCAGTGGGGGACAGGTGGACGAGCAGTACTTC. Residues: CASSGGQVDEQYF.

The rearrangement uses TRBV15 and TRBJ1-5; D gene unclear. V lost 0 bases and J 4 bases, leaving 7 bases between the germline ends. The CDR3 is 14 amino acids. CDR1 is LNHNV and CDR2 is YYDKDF in the germline V gene (reference sequence). DNA for the CDR3: TGTGCCACCAGCAGAGATGCGGAGAATCAGCCCCAGCATTTT. Translation: CATSRDAENQPQHF.

The J gene is TRBJ2-1, the V gene TRBV2; 12 nucleotides align to TRBD2. The J segment lost 0 bases and the V segment lost 5 bases, leaving 5 bases of the junction unmatched. CDR1 and CDR2 (germline): SNHLY, FYNNEI. This CDR3 has 17 residues. The DNA for the CDR3 is TGTGCCAGCAGTAGGCTAGCGGGAGGGGGCTCCTACAATGAGCAGTTCTTC. Its translation: CASSRLAGGGSYNEQFF.

The chain links TRBV14 to TRBJ2-2; D is uncertain. Trimming cost V 1 base and J 6 bases, with 3 bases left between them. The CDR3 runs to 12 residues. Germline V lookup: CDR1 SGHDN, CDR2 FVKESK. For the CDR3, the DNA is TGTGCCAGCAGCCAAGGGCCCGGGGAGCTGTTTTTT. It specifies CASSQGPGELFF. Variable domain in full (rest from reference TRBV14 and TRBJ2-2): EAGVTQFPSHSVIEKGQTVTLRCDPISGHDNLYWYRRVMGKEIKFLLHFVKESKQDESGMPNNRFLAERTGGTYSTLKVQPAELEDSGVYFCASSQGPGELFFGEGSRLTVL.

This clone was detected once. V gene TRBV19 combines with J gene TRBJ2-7, with D maybe TRBD1 (6 bases). V lost 6 bases and J 9 bases, leaving 24 bases between the germline ends. Germline V gives CDR1 LNHDA, CDR2 SQIVND (reference sequence). The CDR3 contains 15 residues. CDR3 sequence: CASRLTEDSPRGQYF. The CDR3 DNA follows: TGTGCCAGTAGACTGACGGAGGACAGTCCCCGGGGGCAGTACTTC.

The chain employs TRBV29-1 and TRBJ1-4; the D is unclear. The CDR3 is 12 residues long. With 7 bases removed from V and 4 bases from J, the gap between germline ends came to 10 bases. Germline CDR1 reads SQVTM; CDR2 reads ANQGSEA. The CDR3 region has the DNA TGCAGCGCAAAAGCCGGTAATGAAAAACTGTTTTTT. The encoded protein is CSAKAGNEKLFF.

The rearrangement joins TRBV19 to TRBJ2-7; D might be TRBD1 (6 bases). The CDR3 runs to 14 residues. V shed 5 bases and J shed 4 bases, with 15 bases lying between them. The V gene's germline CDR1 is LNHDA and CDR2 SQIVND (reference sequence). The CDR3 loop reads CASSQEDRDYEQYF. The CDR3 DNA is TGTGCCAGTAGTCAAGAGGACAGAGATTACGAGCAGTACTTC. Combining the CDR3 with reference TRBV19 and TRBJ2-7 gives the whole variable domain DGGITQSPKYLFRKEGQNVTLSCEQNLNHDAMYWYRQDPGQGLRLIYYSQIVNDFQKGDIAEGYSVSREKKESFPLTVTSAQKNPTAFYLCASSQEDRDYEQYFGPGTRLTVT.

The V call is TRBV29-1, the J call TRBJ2-5; the D is unclear. The V end lost 1 base, the J end lost 7 bases, and 13 bases lay between the germline ends. The CDR3 runs to 13 residues. The germline gives CDR1 SQVTM, CDR2 ANQGSEA. The CDR3 DNA sequence: TGCAGCGTTGAAGTCCCGAGTTCTGCGACCCAGTACTTC. Its protein product is CSVEVPSSATQYF.

Of note for this clone: This sample includes further DNA sequences coding for the same CDR3. V usage is TRBV7-2 and J usage is TRBJ1-1; no clear D gene. Between the trimmed V and J ends, which lost 3 bases and 2 bases, there was a span of 7 bases. CDR1 SGHTA and CDR2 FQGNSA come from the germline V gene. This CDR3 has 13 amino acids. The CDR3 DNA sequence: TGTGCCAGCAGCTTTTCGGTCAACACTGAAGCTTTCTTT. Protein product: CASSFSVNTEAFF.

There are a few counts of this clone. This rearrangement joins TRBV4-1 to TRBJ2-1; 7 bases align to TRBD2. V shed 2 bases and J 1 base; nucleotides not matched to a gene: 5. The CDR3 is 16 amino acids. Looked up from germline, CDR1 is MGHRA and CDR2 is YSYEKL. The CDR3 region has the DNA TGCGCCAGCAGCCAAAATCCTAGCGGTTCCTACAATGAGCAGTTCTTC. Amino acid sequence: CASSQNPSGSYNEQFF.

CDR3 sequence: CASSLLGGRWDNEQFF. The CDR3 DNA reads TGTGCCAGCAGTTTATTGGGCGGGAGGTGGGACAATGAGCAGTTCTTC. This rearrangement joins TRBV28 to TRBJ2-1; TRBD2 aligns across 8 bases. The J segment lost 5 bases and the V segment lost 1 base, leaving 7 bases of the junction unmatched. This CDR3 contains 16 residues. Germline V gene data show CDR1 as MDHEN and CDR2 as SYDVKM.

This chain joins TRBV6-1 and TRBJ2-1; 10 positions match TRBD1. CDR3 length: 15 amino acids. The V and J ends lost 6 bases and 6 bases, in that order; junction bases with no gene match: 8. Germline V gene sequence: CDR1 MNHNS, CDR2 SASEGT. The CDR3 DNA reads TGTGCCAGCAGCTCCGGGACAGGGGCCCGCAATGAGCAGTTCTTC. This codes for CASSSGTGARNEQFF.

The chain couples TRBV5-6 to TRBJ2-7; 7 bases are shared with TRBD2. J gave up 7 bases and V 4 bases, and 11 bases lay outside the gene matches. CDR1 and CDR2 from the germline V gene are SGHDT and YYEEEE. The CDR3 covers 14 residues. CDR3 sequence: CASSEPGLLFEQYF. The CDR3 DNA reads TGTGCCAGCAGCGAACCGGGACTACTCTTTGAGCAGTACTTC.

The rearrangement links TRBV6-5 to TRBJ1-5; possible D gene TRBD1, 6 bases. The germline CDR1 and CDR2 sequences are MNHEY and SVGAGI. V was trimmed by 6 bases and J by 4 bases, leaving 16 bases between them. The CDR3 is 15 residues long. The CDR3 spells CASSITGMNNQPQHF. The CDR3, as DNA: TGTGCCAGCAGCATAACAGGGATGAATAATCAGCCCCAGCATTTT.

This clone was seen just once. V usage is TRBV28 and J usage is TRBJ2-1; 7 positions agree with TRBD2. The J segment lost 8 bases and the V segment lost 8 bases, leaving 15 bases of the junction unmatched. The CDR3 runs to 15 residues. Germline assignment: CDR1 MDHEN and CDR2 SYDVKM. The CDR3 DNA reads as TGTGCCAGCGAACTGTCGCGGGGGATAGGCGATGAGCAGTTCTTC. This codes for CASELSRGIGDEQFF. The complete variable domain, with remaining parts taken from reference TRBV28 and TRBJ2-1, reads DVKVTQSSRYLVKRTGEKVFLECVQDMDHENMFWYRQDPGLGLRLIYFSYDVKMKEKGDIPEGYSVSREKKERFSLILESASTNQTSMYLCASELSRGIGDEQFFGPGTRLTVL.

This sequence joins TRBV27 and TRBJ2-2, with TRBD1 matching 10 bases. V lost 7 bases and J lost 3; bases outside the gene matches: 11. The CDR3 consists of 17 residues. Germline V lookup: CDR1 MNHEY, CDR2 SMNVEV (reference sequence). The CDR3 protein is CASTHWLGTGDTGELFF. The CDR3 DNA reads as TGTGCCAGCACCCATTGGTTAGGGACAGGGGACACCGGGGAGCTGTTTTTT.

V usage is TRBV18 and J usage is TRBJ2-2; possibly TRBD2 for D (5 bases). CDR3 size: 14 residues. V lost 3 bases and J 3 bases, leaving 8 bases between the germline ends. The germline CDR1 and CDR2 sequences are KGHSH and LQKENI. CDR3: CASSPRVDTGELFF. Here the CDR3 DNA reads TGTGCCAGCTCACCGAGGGTAGACACCGGGGAGCTGTTTTTT.

In nucleotides, the CDR3 is TGTGCCAGCGCACGGATTACAGGAGACCTCTATGGCTACACCTTC. Amino acids: CASARITGDLYGYTF. The chain carries TRBV6-5 and TRBJ1-2, with a weak D call TRBD1 (5 bases). The CDR3 totals 15 residues. V lost 8 bases, J lost 4 bases, and 20 bases lay in between. Per the germline V gene, CDR1 is MNHEY and CDR2 is SVGAGI.

The sample holds one count of this clone. The chain links TRBV28 to TRBJ1-1; D not certain. The CDR3 is 13 amino acids. V shed 6 bases and J shed 3 bases, with 11 bases lying between them. Germline loops: CDR1 MDHEN, CDR2 SYDVKM. The CDR3 nucleotides read TGTGCCAGCAGCCCCGAGGTGGACACTGAAGCTTTCTTT. Translating it yields CASSPEVDTEAFF. Using reference TRBV28 and TRBJ1-1 for the parts outside the CDR3, the full variable domain is DVKVTQSSRYLVKRTGEKVFLECVQDMDHENMFWYRQDPGLGLRLIYFSYDVKMKEKGDIPEGYSVSREKKERFSLILESASTNQTSMYLCASSPEVDTEAFFGQGTRLTVV.

This sequence joins TRBV6-5 and TRBJ2-1, with D uncertain. The CDR3 contains 14 residues. V gave up 4 bases and J gave up 0 bases, with 7 bases separating them. The germline V gene encodes CDR1 MNHEY and CDR2 SVGAGI. The CDR3 DNA is TGTGCCAGCAGTTCCAGATTCTCCTACAATGAGCAGTTCTTC. It translates to CASSSRFSYNEQFF.